This TCR beta chain stems from a study of identical twins (dated by TCRdb to 2015 to 2016). With regard to the full study: TCR alpha and beta repertoires from monozygotic twins, unrelated adults of various ages and cord blood were deep-sequenced to test whether fetal clonotypes persist. To rule out contamination, the twin experiments were replicated at different times with different library preparation protocols.

This clonotype was observed once. The target of this receptor is not known. Base qualities are not at hand, and no much larger clone is one base apart. All donors were healthy Caucasians. From the germline V gene, CDR1 is SGHRS and CDR2 is YFSETQ. After removal of 2 bases from V and 3 bases from J, the junction retains 7 bases not matched to a gene. The CDR3 measures 15 amino acids from cysteine to phenylalanine. The DNA shown is the 45-base CDR3, in frame from base 1. The library relied on 5' RACE. TCRdb lists the instrument as Illumina HiSeq 2000. Template switching introduced a universal primer binding site; the final cDNA contained a unique molecular identifier, enabling accurate counting of TCR cDNA molecules. First-strand cDNA for TCR alpha and beta chains was synthesized from specific primers in the conserved constant-segment region. To control for contamination, every cDNA library carried two barcodes: a SMART-Mk sample barcode plus Illumina barcodes. TruSeq adapter sequences, together with Illumina sample barcodes, were added in two successive PCR steps. The Illumina HiSeq platform was used with custom primers to sequence TCR alpha and beta cDNA libraries. The paper's data handling went like this. MiGEC processed the raw reads to extract unique molecular identifiers, while MiXCR was used to determine the CDR3 positions. Recombination models were inferred per individual with the repgenHMM and IGoR tools using an EM algorithm. Shared clonotype analysis was performed with the tcR package in R, normalizing sharing by the product of cloneset sizes. To study raw recombination without the effects of thymic and clonal selection, out-of-frame nonproductive sequences were analyzed. The public reads were quality trimmed at Q25 with fastp and then assembled into clones with MiXCR by TCRdb, keeping productive beta chains. Rows are unified per CDR3 protein, each entry keeping the most common DNA and genes. These V and J calls rely on TCRdb rather than the paper's analysis. The sample profile shows 1.5 million or so distinct CDR3 sequences; 25% to 35% of them were found once. The top ten hold 0.25% to 0.3% of the sample.

The research as a whole found: Invariant T cells such as MAIT and iNKT could partly confound zero-insertion analyses, though diverse VJ usage argued against this for most clonotypes. Because the same donors could not be followed over many years, conclusions were based on cross-sectional statistical analysis. Abundant cord blood beta clonotypes had fewer insertions, young adult naive repertoires showed a similar but weaker trend, and memory repertoires showed no such trend. Compared with coincidental sharing between unrelated individuals, out-of-frame TCR alpha sequences shared between twins showed an excess of sequences with low generation probability. Recombination models systematically underestimated out-of-frame TCR alpha sharing in monozygotic twins but agreed with sharing between unrelated individuals. In beta out-of-frame sequences, excess twin sharing was weaker, because having fewer shared sequences lowered the signal-to-noise ratio.

Sample: cord blood. This TCR was sampled from a newborn girl in good health. The sequence links TRBV5-1 to TRBJ1-1; 7 nucleotides in the junction match TRBD1. The CDR3 here reads CASSLIQGLDTEAFF. The nucleotide sequence reads TGCGCCAGCAGCTTAATACAGGGGTTGGACACTGAAGCTTTCTTT.